Sequencing of this T cell receptor (beta chain) was carried out in a study of shared clonotypes between healthy human individuals. Findings and caveats of the study: It was the non-shared clonotypes that had lower generation probabilities than clonotypes shared by all four donors.

About this clone: The antigen remains undetermined.

In the original processing: Sequence data from immunoSEQ were junction-only and lacked quality scores; consequently, filtering differed. The repertoire was sequenced with immunoSEQ multiplex PCR; TCRdb's copy has only in-frame clones and lacks some. V and J calls and clone size come straight from that table; D and trimming were deduced from the DNA. The table shows around 2,000,000 clones, with approximately 94% occurring only once. The naive CD8 subset, CD45RO-negative cells positively selected for CCR7, excluded terminally differentiated effector memory CD45RA+ cells. V lost 3 bases and J lost 7, with 10 bases in between. Germline V lookup: CDR1 SGHAT, CDR2 FQNNGV. CDR3 length: 13 amino acids.

V gene TRBV11-2 combines with J gene TRBJ2-1; the D gene is possibly TRBD1 (6 bases). This sequence originates from a man aged 18 to 29 in good health. Some clones in this sample may be carry-over from other donors' samples. What was sequenced was naive CD8+ T cells from PBMCs. The CDR3 nucleotides read TGTGCCAGCAGCTTGGGGACATTAAATGAGCAGTTCTTC. This sequence encodes CASSLGTLNEQFF.